This T cell receptor (beta chain) comes out of a study of T cells in Graves' hyperthyroidism and ophthalmopathy. Across the whole study: At the time of initial diagnosis and before any treatment, peripheral blood was collected.

Patients aged 18 to 65 with hyperthyroidism were newly diagnosed, with duration under 2 months. Diagnosis relied on clinical symptoms, serum thyroxine and TRAb, thyroid ultrasound and orbital computed tomography. PBMCs were derived from about 10 ml fresh peripheral blood. Per the germline V gene, CDR1 is MDHEN and CDR2 is SYDVKM. Losses at the gene ends were 2 bases for V and 0 bases for J; bases not matched to a gene: 8. The CDR3 extends over 17 amino acids. This clonotype was counted many times. Authors of the study amplified TCR beta CDR3 regions from RNA transcripts. HTBI primers drove first-round RT-PCR of the TCR CDR3. Using its own MiXCR run on the multiplex PCR reads, TCRdb lists one record per CDR3 protein. This sample carries a few hundred thousand distinct CDR3 sequences, roughly 13% of them seen once, and the ten largest clones take 5.3%.

This TCR derives from a woman under 30 with Graves' hyperthyroidism. The sequenced sample consisted of blood. The J gene is TRBJ2-7, the V gene TRBV28; TRBD1 matches at 9 bases. In DNA form, the CDR3 reads TGTGCCAGCAGTTTACGGGGACAGGGTAGGAGCTCCTACGAGCAGTACTTC. Protein: CASSLRGQGRSSYEQYF.